This T cell receptor beta chain came from a study of post-analysis software for immune sequencing data. Presence of unique molecular identifiers characterized the TCR beta cDNA libraries. TCRdb independently ran MiXCR on the PCR reads; one entry per CDR3 protein. The sample consists of hundreds of thousands of distinct CDR3 sequences, roughly three fifths of them appearing once. The source of this sequence is a girl aged 2 to 9 with multiple sclerosis. The sequenced sample consisted of blood.

This CDR3 is CASSVRGQGGPGNTIYF. The DNA of the CDR3 is TGTGCCAGCAGCGTAAGGGGACAGGGTGGGCCTGGAAACACCATATATTTT. The genes are TRBV9 and TRBJ1-3; 9 nucleotides align to TRBD1. V was pared by 1 base and J by 2 bases, with 7 bases of the junction left unmatched. CDR1 and CDR2 from the germline V gene are SGDLS and YYNGEE. This CDR3 spans 17 amino acids.